The clone carrying this T cell receptor beta chain was recorded a few times. TCRdb keeps only in-frame clones here, not all; method: immunoSEQ multiplex PCR. The repertoire holds over 65,000 clones, 85% to 90% seen once, with 8.5% to 10% in the top ten. The data originate from a study of control samples from healthy donors and cancer patients. This CDR3 region has 14 residues. Germline CDR1 and CDR2: SEHNR and FQNEAQ (reference sequence). Trimming removed 2 bases from V and 10 bases from J; junction bases left unmatched: 5. V and J are TRBV7-9 and TRBJ2-5, with 12 bases that match TRBD2. Sequencing used PBMCs. The TCR sequence derives from a woman in her forties or fifties with colorectal cancer. CDR3 residues: CASSLPTSGGHQYF. The CDR3 DNA reads as TGTGCCAGCAGCTTACCGACTAGCGGGGGTCACCAGTACTTC.